The 30 T cell receptor beta chains below come from one sample, sequenced in a study of cytomegalovirus exposure and HLA in healthy donors. With 60 Vbeta and 13 Jbeta primers, the PCR was carried out. Only in-frame clones appear in the TCRdb table, and some are missing; sequencing was by immunoSEQ multiplex PCR. In the table there are 100,000 or so clones, around 60% of which are singletons. The sequenced sample consisted of PBMCs. These TCRs come from a man aged 25 to 40 in good health and CMV-seropositive.

This clone was seen once. CDR3 in amino acids: CASRRAGELQGYTF. DNA for the CDR3: TGCGCCAGCAGGCGGGCAGGGGAATTGCAAGGCTACACCTTC. The chain uses TRBV5-1 and TRBJ1-2; D is possibly TRBD1 (6 bases). V was cut by 5 bases and J by 8 bases, with 19 bases left in between. The CDR3 has 14 residues. Germline assignment: CDR1 SGHRS and CDR2 YFSETQ.

The rearrangement links TRBV7-8 to TRBJ2-3; 8 bases match TRBD2. The CDR3 runs to 13 residues. Germline loops: CDR1 SGHVS, CDR2 FQNEAQ. Unmatched junction bases numbered 5, after V lost 8 bases and J lost 4 bases. The CDR3 sequence is CASRDGGADTQYF. Written as DNA, the CDR3 is TGTGCCAGCCGTGACGGGGGGGCAGATACGCAGTATTTT.

Written as DNA, the CDR3 is TGTGCCAGCAGCTCACAGGGGGCCGGCACCGGGGAGCTGTTTTTT. It specifies CASSSQGAGTGELFF. V and J are TRBV7-3 and TRBJ2-2; 9 bases fit TRBD1. Unmatched junction bases numbered 4, after V lost 4 bases and J lost 4 bases. The germline gives CDR1 SGHTA, CDR2 FQGTGA. The CDR3 runs 15 residues.

The gene calls are TRBV5-4 and TRBJ2-1, with 8 positions matching TRBD2. V gave up 3 bases and J gave up 6 bases; unmatched junction bases: 5. Germline V gene sequence: CDR1 SGHNT, CDR2 YYREEE (reference sequence). CDR3 length: 14 residues. CDR3 nucleotides: TGTGCCAGCAGCTACGGGGGGGGAGTCAATGAGCAGTTCTTC. As protein: CASSYGGGVNEQFF.

This chain links TRBV19 with TRBJ2-5; D remains unclear. The J call is uncertain, as TRBJ2-7 better fits the DNA end. Germline V gene sequence: CDR1 LNHDA, CDR2 SQIVND (reference sequence). The CDR3 covers 13 residues. CDR3: CASSEVSTYEQYF. The CDR3 DNA follows: TGTGCCAGTAGTGAGGTCTCCACTTACGAGCAGTACTTC.

The chain joins TRBV30 to TRBJ2-1, with D possibly matching TRBD2 (6 bases). This CDR3 region has 13 residues. V was clipped by 2 bases and J by 7 bases, with 12 bases between them. Germline CDR1 and CDR2: GTSNPN and SVGIG (reference sequence). CDR3 DNA: TGTGCCTGGAGTACACTAGCAGAGAATGAGCAGTTCTTC. Its protein product is CAWSTLAENEQFF.

The chain combines TRBV7-9 with TRBJ2-6; TRBD1 might be the D (6 bases). The CDR3 runs to 16 residues. Trimming cost V 4 bases and J 0 bases, with 10 bases left between them. The germline V gene encodes CDR1 SEHNR and CDR2 FQNEAQ (reference sequence). CDR3 nucleotide sequence: TGTGCCAGCAGCTCCCAGGGGCTCTCTGGGGCCAACGTCCTGACTTTC. Translated, it gives CASSSQGLSGANVLTF.

This chain links TRBV10-3 with TRBJ2-7, with TRBD2 matching over 8 bases. Looked up from germline, CDR1 is ENHRY and CDR2 is SYGVKD. Trimming took 6 bases from V and 6 from J; bases not matched to a gene: 7. The CDR3 covers 13 residues. As DNA, the CDR3 is TGTGCCATCAGCGTGGGACTAGGGGGCGAGCAGTACTTC. Protein product: CAISVGLGGEQYF.

About this clone itself: One end of the junction varies from germline; a read error may be responsible. The same CDR3 is also encoded by other DNA sequences in this sample. V is TRBV5-4 and J is TRBJ1-2; TRBD1 might be the D (5 bases). This CDR3 is 15 amino acids long. Germline V gives CDR1 SGHNT, CDR2 YYREEE (reference sequence). The CDR3 nucleotides are TGCGCCAGCAGCTTGAGGAGGGACCTTAACTATGGCTACACCTTC. Protein sequence: CASSLRRDLNYGYTF.

With regard to this clone: The junction does not match germline at one end; this may be a read error. The rearrangement uses TRBV7-9 and TRBJ1-4, with TRBD1 identical over 7 bases. The V gene's germline CDR1 is SEHNR and CDR2 FQNEAQ (reference sequence). This CDR3 comprises 13 residues. CDR3 in DNA: TGTTCCAGCAGCAGGGGGTCGGGTGAAAAACTGTTTTTT. It specifies CSSSRGSGEKLFF.

The table lists this clone with a count of one. This chain joins TRBV7-6 and TRBJ2-7, with D perhaps matching TRBD1 (6 bases). This CDR3 region has 12 residues. Deletions cut 8 bases from V and 0 bases from J, with 8 bases between. The V gene's germline CDR1 is SGHVS and CDR2 FNYEAQ. In DNA form, the CDR3 reads TGTGCCAGCTCAGGGGACTCCTACGAGCAGTACTTC. Protein: CASSGDSYEQYF.

The rearrangement joins TRBV2 to TRBJ1-1; 10 bases align to TRBD1. The CDR3 sequence is 18 residues long. Losses at the gene ends were 2 bases for V and 1 base for J; bases not matched to a gene: 10. The V gene's germline CDR1 is SNHLY and CDR2 FYNNEI. CDR3 in DNA: TGTGCCAGCAGTGAATTGGGGACAGGGGCCTCTTCGAACACTGAAGCTTTCTTT. It yields the protein CASSELGTGASSNTEAFF.

The CDR3 protein is CASSYDPGDVGQPQHF. The CDR3 nucleotides read TGCGCCAGCAGCTATGATCCGGGGGATGTGGGTCAGCCCCAGCATTTT. The V gene is TRBV5-1, the J gene TRBJ1-5, with D tentatively TRBD1 (5 bases). Germline values: CDR1 SGHRS, CDR2 YFSETQ. This CDR3 region has 16 residues. V lost 3 bases to trimming and J lost 6 bases, with 19 bases between them.

The rearrangement links TRBV6-6 to TRBJ2-3, with D tentatively TRBD1 (6 bases). The germline gives CDR1 MNHNY, CDR2 SVGAGI (reference sequence). CDR3 length: 14 amino acids. V lost 5 bases and J lost 4, with 13 bases in between. The CDR3 region is CASSLDSLPDTQYF. The CDR3 coding sequence is TGTGCCAGCAGTCTGGACAGTCTTCCAGATACGCAGTATTTT.

This clone turned up a few times. The chain uses TRBV5-4 and TRBJ2-1; a possible D gene is TRBD1 (7 bases). The CDR3 is 15 amino acids. The germline V gene has CDR1 SGHNT and CDR2 YYREEE (reference sequence). Between the trimmed V and J ends, which lost 0 bases and 7 bases, there was a span of 14 bases. The CDR3 sequence is CASSLAGAGGNEQFF. CDR3 sequence (DNA): TGTGCCAGCAGCTTGGCCGGGGCAGGGGGGAATGAGCAGTTCTTC.

V usage is TRBV7-8 and J usage is TRBJ1-4; 8 bases map to TRBD1. The CDR3 spans 18 residues. Germline lookup yields CDR1 SGHVS and CDR2 FQNEAQ. V dropped 2 bases and J dropped 5; count of bases not matched to a gene: 13. This chain's CDR3 is CASSLRALDRAENEKLFF. The DNA of the CDR3 is TGTGCCAGCAGCTTACGCGCCTTGGACAGGGCGGAAAATGAAAAACTGTTTTTT.

In this sample, this clone turned up a few times. This chain joins TRBV2 and TRBJ1-5; 8 nucleotides align to TRBD1. This CDR3 has 14 amino acids. From germline, CDR1 is SNHLY and CDR2 FYNNEI. V dropped 5 bases and J dropped 7; count of bases not matched to a gene: 7. Here the CDR3 reads CASSQGATSQPQHF. The CDR3 nucleotides read TGTGCCAGCAGTCAGGGGGCGACTAGCCAGCCCCAGCATTTT.

The chain combines TRBV7-2 with TRBJ2-3; 8 bases agree with TRBD2. This CDR3 spans 19 amino acids. Germline V CDR1 and CDR2: SGHTA, FQGNSA. With V trimmed by 4 bases and J by 5 bases, 20 bases remained unmatched. CDR3 in DNA: TGTGCCAGCAGCTCCGGTGTTTGGCGGGGGGAGGGGAAGGGAGATACGCAGTATTTT. It yields the protein CASSSGVWRGEGKGDTQYF.

The genes are TRBV7-2 and TRBJ2-3; no firm D call. CDR1 is SGHTA and CDR2 is FQGNSA in the germline V gene. Trimming took 2 bases from V and 4 from J, leaving 16 bases between them. The CDR3 has 16 amino acids. CDR3 in amino acids: CASSLQAPWSADTQYF. The CDR3 DNA reads as TGTGCCAGCAGCTTACAGGCGCCTTGGTCCGCAGATACGCAGTATTTT.

V usage is TRBV7-6 and J usage is TRBJ2-2, with TRBD1 matching over 7 bases. Per the germline V gene, CDR1 is SGHVS and CDR2 is FNYEAQ. This CDR3 contains 16 residues. The J segment lost 3 bases and the V segment lost 3 bases, leaving 7 bases of the junction unmatched. The CDR3, as DNA: TGTGCCAGCAGCTTCACAGGGGTTCTTGACACCGGGGAGCTGTTTTTT. Its protein product is CASSFTGVLDTGELFF.

The chain carries TRBV6-6 and TRBJ1-1; D remains ambiguous. V was clipped by 10 bases and J by 1 base, with 13 bases between them. Germline V gene lookup returns CDR1 MNHNY and CDR2 SVGAGI (reference sequence). CDR3 size: 13 residues. The CDR3 DNA follows: TGTGCCACTTTGGGGAGATCGAACACTGAAGCTTTCTTT. It codes for CATLGRSNTEAFF.

The CDR3 nucleotides read TGTGCCAGCGGCCAGGGGGCCAACTACGAGCAGTACTTC. Translation gives CASGQGANYEQYF. This chain links TRBV18 with TRBJ2-7, with 8 positions matching TRBD1. The V and J ends lost 8 bases and 3 bases, in that order; junction bases with no gene match: 6. The CDR3 sequence is 13 residues long. Germline CDR1 and CDR2: KGHSH and LQKENI. The entire variable domain, with the rest obtained from reference TRBV18 and TRBJ2-7, is as follows: NAGVMQNPRHLVRRRGQEARLRCSPMKGHSHVYWYRQLPEEGLKFMVYLQKENIIDESGMPKERFSAEFPKEGPSILRIQQVVRGDSAAYFCASGQGANYEQYFGPGTRLTVT.

The chain carries TRBV25-1 and TRBJ1-4, with D possibly TRBD1 on 5 matching bases. CDR3 length: 14 amino acids. Germline V gives CDR1 MGHDK, CDR2 SYGVNS. Trimming stripped 3 bases from V and 8 bases from J, with 13 bases between. CDR3 coding DNA: TGTGCCAGCAGTGATTTTTGGGAGGGGGAAAAACTGTTTTTT. Its protein is CASSDFWEGEKLFF.

The rearrangement links TRBV5-6 to TRBJ1-6; D gene unclear. CDR1 is SGHDT, CDR2 YYEEEE, per germline. The V end lost 6 bases, the J end lost 0 bases, and 13 bases lay between the germline ends. The CDR3 totals 16 residues. The CDR3 region is CASMRVASSYNSPLHF. CDR3 bases: TGTGCCAGCATGCGGGTCGCAAGCTCCTATAATTCACCCCTCCACTTT. Combining the CDR3 with reference TRBV5-6 and TRBJ1-6 gives the whole variable domain DAGVTQSPTHLIKTRGQQVTLRCSPKSGHDTVSWYQQALGQGPQFIFQYYEEEERQRGNFPDRFSGHQFPNYSSELNVNALLLGDSALYLCASMRVASSYNSPLHFGNGTRLTVT.

The rearrangement links TRBV2 to TRBJ1-2; D ambiguous. The CDR3 sequence is 11 residues long. Trimming left V 4 bases short and J 10 bases short, with 10 bases between. The V gene's germline CDR1 is SNHLY and CDR2 FYNNEI. The CDR3 nucleotides are TGTGCCAGCAGTGCCGACGGGGTCTACACCTTC. Translated: CASSADGVYTF. Using reference TRBV2 and TRBJ1-2 for the parts outside the CDR3, the full variable domain is EPEVTQTPSHQVTQMGQEVILRCVPISNHLYFYWYRQILGQKVEFLVSFYNNEISEKSEIFDDQFSVERPDGSNFTLKIRSTKLEDSAMYFCASSADGVYTFGSGTRLTVV.

The rearrangement joins TRBV7-3 to TRBJ2-1, with D hard to call. Germline V gene sequence: CDR1 SGHTA, CDR2 FQGTGA. The CDR3 loop spans 14 amino acids. The V end was cut by 5 bases, the J end by 6 bases, with 14 bases between. CDR3 coding DNA: TGTGCCAGCAGCCCTAGACTCGCTAGCAATGAGCAGTTCTTC. Its translation: CASSPRLASNEQFF.

This clone was observed a handful of times. The V call is TRBV19, the J call TRBJ2-7, with TRBD1 as a possible D gene (6 bases). CDR1 and CDR2 (germline): LNHDA, SQIVND (reference sequence). Trimming left V 5 bases short and J 9 bases short, with 11 bases between. This CDR3 has 11 residues. Here the CDR3 reads CASSQQGWQYF. In DNA, the CDR3 is TGTGCCAGTAGTCAACAGGGCTGGCAGTACTTC. The full variable domain, rest sourced from reference TRBV19 and TRBJ2-7, is DGGITQSPKYLFRKEGQNVTLSCEQNLNHDAMYWYRQDPGQGLRLIYYSQIVNDFQKGDIAEGYSVSREKKESFPLTVTSAQKNPTAFYLCASSQQGWQYFGPGTRLTVT.

This clone appeared a single time. The chain employs TRBV7-9 and TRBJ1-1, with D possibly matching TRBD1 (6 bases). The V end lost 5 bases, the J end lost 8 bases, and 15 bases lay between the germline ends. Per germline, CDR1 SEHNR and CDR2 FQNEAQ (reference sequence). The CDR3 runs to 13 residues. CDR3 bases: TGTGCCAGCAGCGACCGGGGGGGCGAGGAAGCTTTCTTT. Protein sequence: CASSDRGGEEAFF.

This clone has a single count. The genes are TRBV7-2 and TRBJ2-1, with D tentatively TRBD2 (6 bases). Per germline, CDR1 SGHTA and CDR2 FQGNSA. The CDR3 runs 13 residues. V lost 2 bases and J lost 8, with 10 bases in between. The CDR3 sequence is CASSLRGSYEQFF. CDR3 in DNA: TGTGCCAGCAGCTTACGGGGGAGTTATGAGCAGTTCTTC.

The chain couples TRBV11-3 to TRBJ1-6, with D possibly matching TRBD1 (5 bases). Germline V gene data show CDR1 as SGHNT and CDR2 as YENEEA. Trimming removed 7 bases from V and 8 bases from J, with 15 bases in between. This CDR3 comprises 14 residues. The CDR3 DNA sequence: TGTGCCAGCACCCCGTCCAGGGTTGATTCACCCCTCCACTTT. Amino acid sequence: CASTPSRVDSPLHF.